The 20 T cell receptor beta chains in this list originate from one sample, sequenced in a study of CD8 T cells in ankylosing spondylitis. TCRdb fed the 5' RACE reads into MiXCR, producing one record per CDR3 protein. This sample has around 330,000 distinct CDR3 sequences; more than 9% occur once, and the top ten carry roughly 9.2%. Sequencing used blood, either unsorted or a sorted T cell fraction (not recorded which). The receptors shown here come from a female donor with ankylosing spondylitis or in good health (not recorded which).

This chain links TRBV12-3 or TRBV12-4 with TRBJ1-6; D perhaps matches TRBD1 (6 bases). This CDR3 is built from 13 residues. The V gene lost 5 bases and the J gene lost 7 bases, with 9 bases spanning the gap. The CDR3 coding sequence is TGTGCCAGCAGTACAGGGTTGAATTCACCCCTCCACTTT. Translation: CASSTGLNSPLHF.

This clonotype was counted between two and nine times. The chain uses TRBV7-2 and TRBJ1-1; possibly TRBD1 for D (6 bases). CDR3 length: 13 residues. V was trimmed by 1 base and J by 7 bases, leaving 10 bases between them. From germline, CDR1 is SGHTA and CDR2 FQGNSA. CDR3 loop: CASSLGPQGEAFF. The CDR3 coding sequence is TGTGCCAGCAGCTTAGGGCCACAGGGTGAAGCTTTCTTT.

The sample holds many counts of this clonotype. V usage is TRBV7-2 and J usage is TRBJ2-2; the D is unclear. Germline V gives CDR1 SGHTA, CDR2 FQGNSA. V was pared by 1 base and J by 1 base, with 13 bases between. The CDR3 runs 17 residues. In DNA, the CDR3 is TGTGCCAGCAGCTTAGTGGCGGCTAGTAGGAACACCGGGGAGCTGTTTTTT. It encodes CASSLVAASRNTGELFF.

V gene TRBV5-1 combines with J gene TRBJ2-7, with a possible D match to TRBD2 (5 bases). This CDR3 has 13 amino acids. Germline values: CDR1 SGHRS, CDR2 YFSETQ. The V and J ends lost 3 bases and 3 bases respectively, with 10 bases between them. CDR3 loop: CASSSSEGYEQYF. The CDR3 DNA is TGCGCCAGCAGCTCCTCCGAGGGCTACGAGCAGTACTTC.

Many counts were recorded for this clonotype. CDR3 amino acids: CASSLGGAGNTIYF. In DNA form, the CDR3 reads TGCGCCAGCAGCTTGGGGGGTGCCGGAAACACCATATATTTT. The rearrangement links TRBV5-1 to TRBJ1-3; D ambiguous. V was trimmed by 0 bases and J by 4 bases, leaving 8 bases between them. The CDR3 is made up of 14 amino acids. CDR1 is SGHRS and CDR2 is YFSETQ in the germline V gene. The variable domain in full, completed from reference TRBV5-1 and TRBJ1-3, reads KAGVTQTPRYLIKTRGQQVTLSCSPISGHRSVSWYQQTPGQGLQFLFEYFSETQRNKGNFPGRFSGRQFSNSRSEMNVSTLELGDSALYLCASSLGGAGNTIYFGEGSWLTVV.

The chain has TRBV2 and TRBJ2-1; possible D gene TRBD1, 5 bases. The CDR3 sequence is 13 residues long. The V end lost 10 bases, the J end lost 5 bases, and 15 bases lay between the germline ends. The germline CDR1 and CDR2 sequences are SNHLY and FYNNEI. CDR3 nucleotide sequence: TGTGCCATAGGGGTTAACTCTCACAATGAGCAGTTCTTC. Translated, it gives CAIGVNSHNEQFF.

This clonotype was recorded many times. The chain employs TRBV12-3 or TRBV12-4 and TRBJ2-1; D is uncertain. The CDR3 spans 13 residues. Trimming shortened V by 2 bases and J by 6 bases, and 8 bases separated the two germline ends. The CDR3 here is CASSLIGPNEQFF. In DNA, the CDR3 is TGTGCCAGCAGTTTAATAGGACCCAATGAGCAGTTCTTC.

The chain couples TRBV29-1 to TRBJ2-3, with D unclear. The V and J ends lost 7 bases and 4 bases respectively, with 15 bases between them. The CDR3 sequence is 13 residues long. Germline V gene sequence: CDR1 SQVTM, CDR2 ANQGSEA. The CDR3 DNA reads as TGCAGCGCCTCCTATATAGAGGCAGATACGCAGTATTTT. Its protein is CSASYIEADTQYF.

This clonotype was counted between two and nine times. V gene TRBV10-3 combines with J gene TRBJ2-1; 11 bases agree with TRBD2. CDR1 ENHRY and CDR2 SYGVKD come from the germline V gene. This CDR3 has 16 amino acids. V lost 2 bases and J lost 7; bases outside the gene matches: 7. Here the CDR3 DNA reads TGTGCCATCAGTGAGCCCACTAGCGGGGGACGGAATGAGCAGTTCTTC. This translates into CAISEPTSGGRNEQFF.

This clonotype was picked up many times. The chain combines TRBV9 with TRBJ2-2, with 11 positions matching TRBD1. V dropped 4 bases and J dropped 0; count of bases not matched to a gene: 5. The CDR3 is 17 residues long. Germline V lookup: CDR1 SGDLS, CDR2 YYNGEE. In DNA form, the CDR3 reads TGTGCCAGCAGCAGGGGACAGGGGGATTCGAACACCGGGGAGCTGTTTTTT. This codes for CASSRGQGDSNTGELFF.

The table lists this clonotype with many counts. The rearrangement joins TRBV7-2 to TRBJ1-4; 8 nucleotides match TRBD1. This CDR3 spans 17 amino acids. CDR1 and CDR2 from the germline V gene are SGHTA and FQGNSA. V shed 5 bases, J shed 0 bases, and the junction held 8 bases outside the gene matches. The CDR3 DNA reads as TGTGCCAGCAGCGCGGACAGGGTCGGGGCAACTAATGAAAAACTGTTTTTT. It specifies CASSADRVGATNEKLFF.

Regarding this clonotype: One junction end disagrees with the germline gene, perhaps due to a read error. This chain connects TRBV5-1 to TRBJ2-6; TRBD1 is a possible D gene (5 bases). Germline V gene sequence: CDR1 SGHRS, CDR2 YFSETQ. The CDR3 runs to 15 residues. This CDR3 is CASSFKGSGANVMTF. CDR3 in DNA: TGCGCCAGCAGCTTCAAGGGATCTGGGGCCAACGTCATGACTTTC.

This clonotype was counted many times. The V gene is TRBV5-5, the J gene TRBJ1-6, with a weak D call TRBD1 (6 bases). V was clipped by 4 bases and J by 4 bases, with 18 bases between them. Germline CDR1 reads SGHKS; CDR2 reads YYEKEE (reference sequence). CDR3 length: 17 residues. The CDR3 loop reads CASSQTLGGRYNSPLHF. The CDR3 bases are TGTGCCAGCAGCCAAACTTTGGGGGGCCGATATAATTCACCCCTCCACTTT.

This clonotype was counted a few times. V is TRBV7-9 and J is TRBJ2-3; D remains unclear. This CDR3 spans 14 amino acids. V lost 3 bases to trimming and J lost 5 bases, with 12 bases between them. Per germline, CDR1 SEHNR and CDR2 FQNEAQ (reference sequence). CDR3 residues: CASSFVKIGDTQYF. CDR3 DNA sequence: TGTGCCAGCAGCTTCGTTAAAATTGGAGATACGCAGTATTTT.

This clonotype came up many times. This chain connects TRBV20-1 to TRBJ2-7; the D call may be TRBD1 or TRBD2 (5 bases each). CDR1 is DFQATT and CDR2 is SNEGSKA in the germline V gene (reference sequence). There are 16 residues in the CDR3. Deletions cut 4 bases from V and 4 bases from J, with 23 bases between. CDR3 protein: CSATGRLGTARYEQYF. DNA of the CDR3: TGCAGTGCTACAGGCCGCCTAGGGACGGCAAGATACGAGCAGTACTTC.

The chain uses TRBV20-1 and TRBJ2-1; D ambiguous. Germline CDR1 and CDR2: DFQATT and SNEGSKA (reference sequence). The CDR3 spans 12 residues. As DNA, the CDR3 is TGCACATCCTATCTGGGTTACAATGAGCAGTTCTTC. As protein: CTSYLGYNEQFF.

This clonotype came up many times. This chain links TRBV6-5 with TRBJ2-1; possibly TRBD2 for D (5 bases). Trimming removed 3 bases at V and 7 bases at J, with 16 bases between. The CDR3 length is 15 residues. Germline CDR1 MNHEY, CDR2 SVGAGI. The CDR3: CASSYGELKNNEQFF. The DNA for the CDR3 is TGTGCCAGCAGTTATGGGGAGTTAAAGAATAATGAGCAGTTCTTC.

The table lists this clonotype with many counts. This chain uses TRBV5-1 with TRBJ1-2; 9 nucleotides match TRBD1. The CDR3 is 15 residues long. From germline, CDR1 is SGHRS and CDR2 YFSETQ. With V trimmed by 3 bases and J by 0 bases, 3 bases remained unmatched. The CDR3 reads CASSWTGEANYGYTF. CDR3 in DNA: TGCGCCAGCAGCTGGACAGGGGAGGCTAACTATGGCTACACCTTC.

This clonotype was found many times. This chain joins TRBV20-1 and TRBJ2-4; weak D call: TRBD2 (5 bases). This CDR3 is built from 12 residues. Germline V CDR1 and CDR2: DFQATT, SNEGSKA (reference sequence). Trimming removed 3 bases from V and 7 bases from J, with 10 bases in between. CDR3 coding DNA: TGCAGTGCTAGCGGGATCGGTAACATTCAGTACTTC. Encoded protein: CSASGIGNIQYF.

In regard to this clonotype: Just one base apart from a much larger clone, this may be a read error. The chain carries TRBV3-1 and TRBJ2-7; D perhaps matches TRBD2 (5 bases). The CDR3 totals 15 residues. Germline CDR1 reads LGHDT; CDR2 reads YNNKEL (reference sequence). V was trimmed by 4 bases and J by 7 bases, leaving 20 bases between them. The CDR3 loop is CASSRLTTGNGEQYF. The CDR3 bases are TGTGCCAGCAGCCGCTTGACTACCGGGAATGGGGAGCAGTACTTC.